The 12 T cell receptor beta chains listed next were all sequenced from one sample in a study of control samples from healthy donors and cancer patients. Sequencing was performed with immunoSEQ multiplex PCR; in TCRdb, only in-frame clones are kept and a portion is missing. The sample records around 130,000 clones, approximately 90% being singletons. Specimen: blood. All receptors derive from a man in his late teens or twenties in good health.

V and J are TRBV7-3 and TRBJ2-1; 12 nucleotides align to TRBD2. This CDR3 region has 16 residues. The J segment lost 6 bases and the V segment lost 4 bases, leaving 7 bases of the junction unmatched. Germline V gives CDR1 SGHTA, CDR2 FQGTGA. CDR3 amino acids: CASSSQLAGGFNEQFF. DNA of the CDR3: TGTGCCAGCAGCTCGCAACTAGCGGGGGGTTTCAATGAGCAGTTCTTC.

This sequence joins TRBV10-1 and TRBJ1-6, with 9 bases matching TRBD1. This CDR3 region has 15 residues. With 4 bases clipped from V and 9 bases from J, the junction kept 7 bases outside the gene matches. Germline V CDR1 and CDR2: WNHNN, SYGVQD (reference sequence). The CDR3 region is CASSGRQGVISPLHF. The CDR3 DNA follows: TGCGCCAGCAGTGGGCGACAGGGGGTAATTTCACCCCTCCACTTT.

This chain connects TRBV5-1 to TRBJ1-4, with TRBD1 as a possible D gene (5 bases). Germline assignment: CDR1 SGHRS and CDR2 YFSETQ. CDR3 length: 17 amino acids. V lost 5 bases, J lost 1 base, and 18 bases lay in between. The DNA of the CDR3 is TGCGCCAGCAGAAAAAGGGGCCGGACGGGAACTAATGAAAAACTGTTTTTT. Translated: CASRKRGRTGTNEKLFF.

The genes are TRBV12-5 and TRBJ2-3; 7 nucleotides align to TRBD1. The CDR3 is 14 residues long. Germline V lookup: CDR1 LGHNT, CDR2 FRNRAP. J lost 3 bases, V lost 3 bases, and 3 bases had no gene match. The CDR3 DNA reads TGTGCTAGTGGTTTAGGGACAGATACAGATACGCAGTATTTT. Protein product: CASGLGTDTDTQYF.

The gene calls are TRBV12-3 or TRBV12-4 and TRBJ1-1; the D is unclear. This CDR3 comprises 13 residues. V was shortened by 7 bases and J by 2 bases, with 11 bases between the two germline ends. CDR3 in amino acids: CASTAGGNTEAFF. For the CDR3, the DNA is TGTGCCAGCACCGCGGGTGGAAACACTGAAGCTTTCTTT.

The CDR3 protein is CASSAGGSLNTEAFF. The CDR3 nucleotides read TGCGCCAGCAGCGCAGGGGGCTCGTTGAACACTGAAGCTTTCTTT. The V and J genes are TRBV5-1 and TRBJ1-1; 8 nucleotides match TRBD1. Germline V lookup: CDR1 SGHRS, CDR2 YFSETQ. V lost 4 bases to trimming and J lost 0 bases; unmatched junction nucleotides: 5. The CDR3 is made up of 15 amino acids.

V usage is TRBV21-1 and J usage is TRBJ1-6; whether TRBD1, the table's D call, matches the DNA was not checked. TRBV21-1 is a known pseudogene. The CDR3 is made up of 17 amino acids. CDR3 sequence reads: CASSTTLGRIWDSPLHF. CDR3 nucleotide sequence: TGTGCCAGCAGCACAACATTGGGGCGGATTTGGGATTCACCCCTCCACTTT.

The CDR3 is CSASPMPGELFF. The CDR3 DNA reads as TGCAGTGCCAGTCCCATGCCCGGGGAGCTGTTTTTT. This chain links TRBV20-1 with TRBJ2-2; no firm D call. The CDR3 consists of 12 residues. The germline CDR1 and CDR2 sequences are DFQATT and SNEGSKA (reference sequence). Trimming cost V 6 bases and J 6 bases, with 11 bases left between them.

This chain links TRBV5-1 with TRBJ2-1; TRBD1 or TRBD2 may be the D gene (5 bases each). This CDR3 is built from 12 residues. Germline V gene sequence: CDR1 SGHRS, CDR2 YFSETQ. The V gene lost 3 bases and the J gene lost 6 bases, with 7 bases spanning the gap. CDR3 sequence (DNA): TGCGCCAGCAGCTCGAGGGGCAATGAGCAGTTCTTC. Translating it yields CASSSRGNEQFF.

This chain connects TRBV3-1 (or the pseudogene TRBV3-2) to TRBJ1-1; D might be TRBD1 (5 bases). Germline loops: CDR1 LGHDT, CDR2 YNNKEL (reference sequence). V dropped 3 bases and J dropped 1 base, with 9 bases sitting between them. This CDR3 has 14 amino acids. The CDR3 loop is CASSHRGGNTEAFF. For the CDR3, the DNA is TGTGCCAGCAGCCACCGGGGCGGGAACACTGAAGCTTTCTTT.

CDR3 DNA sequence: TGTGCCAGCAGTTACTCGGACGGGAATGAGCAGTTCTTC. Amino acids: CASSYSDGNEQFF. V usage is TRBV6-5 and J usage is TRBJ2-1; D gene uncertain. Germline CDR1 reads MNHEY; CDR2 reads SVGAGI. CDR3 size: 13 residues. The V gene lost 0 bases and the J gene lost 7 bases, with 7 bases spanning the gap.

The chain combines TRBV19 with TRBJ1-1; a weak D match, TRBD1 (6 bases). This CDR3 contains 17 residues. The germline V gene encodes CDR1 LNHDA and CDR2 SQIVND (reference sequence). Trimming pared 4 bases from V and 1 base from J, leaving 19 bases between. The CDR3 DNA is TGTGCCAGTAGTACCGGCCGGTTTGGAGGGGGGAACACTGAAGCTTTCTTT. Translated, it gives CASSTGRFGGGNTEAFF.